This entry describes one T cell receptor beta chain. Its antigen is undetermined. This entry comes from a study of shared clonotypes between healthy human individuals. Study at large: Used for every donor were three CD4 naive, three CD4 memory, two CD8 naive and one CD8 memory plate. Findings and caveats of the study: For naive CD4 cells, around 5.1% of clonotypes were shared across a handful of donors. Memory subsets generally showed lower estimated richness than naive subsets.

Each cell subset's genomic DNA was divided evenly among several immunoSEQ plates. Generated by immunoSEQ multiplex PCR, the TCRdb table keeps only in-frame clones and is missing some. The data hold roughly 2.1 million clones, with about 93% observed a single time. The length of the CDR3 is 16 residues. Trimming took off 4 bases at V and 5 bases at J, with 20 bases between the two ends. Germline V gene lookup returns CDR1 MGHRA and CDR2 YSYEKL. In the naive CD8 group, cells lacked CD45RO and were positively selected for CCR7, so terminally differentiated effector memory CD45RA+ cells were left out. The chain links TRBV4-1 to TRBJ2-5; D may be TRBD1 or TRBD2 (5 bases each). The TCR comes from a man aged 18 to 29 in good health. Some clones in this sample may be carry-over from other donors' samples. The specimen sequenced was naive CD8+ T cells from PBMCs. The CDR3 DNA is TGCGCCAGCAGCCTGACCGGGGCCTTGACCAAGGAGACCCAGTACTTC. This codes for CASSLTGALTKETQYF.